What follows are 15 T cell receptor beta chains derived from one specimen sequenced in a study of shared clonotypes between healthy human individuals. Sequencing used immunoSEQ multiplex PCR; TCRdb keeps in-frame clones, though not all of them. In the table there are some 2 million clones, around 96% of which are singletons. CD45RO-negative, CCR7-positively selected cells formed the naive CD8 fraction, excluding terminally differentiated effector memory CD45RA+ cells. Sequenced material: naive CD8+ T cells sorted from blood. The receptors stem from a young man in good health.

The chain combines TRBV10-3 with TRBJ2-7, with 8 bases that match TRBD2. Germline V gene lookup returns CDR1 ENHRY and CDR2 SYGVKD. The CDR3 contains 16 residues. Unmatched junction bases numbered 13, after V lost 3 bases and J lost 6 bases. This CDR3 is CAISDLGGAGELEQYF. The DNA of the CDR3 is TGTGCCATCAGTGACCTCGGAGGAGCGGGAGAACTCGAGCAGTACTTC.

The V gene is TRBV7-9, the J gene TRBJ2-2; 7 bases match TRBD1. With 4 bases clipped from V and 4 bases from J, the junction kept 6 bases outside the gene matches. The CDR3 loop spans 15 amino acids. Germline CDR1 and CDR2: SEHNR and FQNEAQ (reference sequence). The CDR3 loop is CASSSRGLGTGELFF. The CDR3 DNA reads TGTGCCAGCAGCTCTAGGGGGCTGGGCACCGGGGAGCTGTTTTTT.

This sequence joins TRBV30 and TRBJ1-1, with 7 nucleotides matching TRBD1. Looked up from germline, CDR1 is GTSNPN and CDR2 is SVGIG (reference sequence). J gave up 2 bases and V 8 bases, and 8 bases lay outside the gene matches. This CDR3 spans 13 amino acids. The CDR3 here is CAIIDRVNTEAFF. CDR3 sequence (DNA): TGTGCCATCATCGACAGGGTTAACACTGAAGCTTTCTTT.

The chain carries TRBV27 and TRBJ1-1; 7 bases fit TRBD1. The CDR3 runs 15 residues. In germline, CDR1 is MNHEY, CDR2 SMNVEV (reference sequence). V was pared by 6 bases and J by 4 bases, with 11 bases of the junction left unmatched. CDR3 bases: TGTGCCAGCAGCCCCGTACAGGGGTGGGCCACTGAAGCTTTCTTT. Translation: CASSPVQGWATEAFF.

J is TRBJ2-3 and V is TRBV13; 8 bases align to TRBD2. The junction had 4 bases not matched to a gene; V was cut back by 2 bases and J by 0 bases. Germline lookup yields CDR1 PRHDT and CDR2 FYEKMQ (reference sequence). CDR3 size: 16 residues. The CDR3 here is CASSLLASGSTDTQYF. The CDR3, as DNA: TGTGCCAGCAGCTTATTGGCTAGCGGGAGCACAGATACGCAGTATTTT.

V usage is TRBV21-1 and J usage is TRBJ2-7; whether TRBD2, the table's D call, matches the DNA was not checked. TRBV21-1 has pseudogene status. The CDR3 loop spans 18 amino acids. CDR3: CASIPSPSSGGMRYEQYF. The CDR3 coding sequence is TGTGCCAGCATCCCTTCGCCTTCTAGCGGGGGGATGCGCTACGAGCAGTACTTC.

The rearrangement uses TRBV7-7 and TRBJ2-1, with D perhaps TRBD2 (6 bases). Trimming took 11 bases from V and 15 from J, leaving 14 bases between them. CDR1 is SSHAT, CDR2 FNYEAQ, per germline (reference sequence). The CDR3 totals 9 residues. CDR3 nucleotide sequence: TGTGCCGTGGGGACTCGCATGTTCTTC. Protein sequence: CAVGTRMFF.

CDR3 nucleotide sequence: TGCGCCAGCAGCCCCCGGGTGCTGGGACAGCAGAACACTGAAGCTTTCTTT. Residues: CASSPRVLGQQNTEAFF. This chain joins TRBV4-1 and TRBJ1-1; 7 bases match TRBD1. Trimming at V came to 4 bases and at J to 1 base, leaving 12 bases not matched to a gene. The CDR3 totals 17 residues. The germline V gene has CDR1 MGHRA and CDR2 YSYEKL.

The chain recombines TRBV30 with TRBJ2-5; maybe TRBD1 (5 bases). Germline assignment: CDR1 GTSNPN and CDR2 SVGIG (reference sequence). CDR3 size: 12 residues. Trimming left V 3 bases short and J 4 bases short, with 9 bases between. The DNA for the CDR3 is TGTGCCTGGAGGACAGATCCAGAGACCCAGTACTTC. This encodes CAWRTDPETQYF.

In its sample, this clone was seen once. This specimen includes other DNA sequences encoding the same CDR3. The chain has TRBV28 and TRBJ2-7; TRBD1 might be the D (7 bases). Germline lookup yields CDR1 MDHEN and CDR2 SYDVKM. The CDR3 sequence is 14 residues long. Trimming took 2 bases from V and 3 from J, leaving 11 bases between them. CDR3 DNA: TGTGCCAGCAGTTTACAGGGGGGCGGCTACGAGCAGTACTTC. Its protein product is CASSLQGGGYEQYF.

This clone was observed once. The chain is built from TRBV6-5 and TRBJ1-2, with TRBD1 identical over 8 bases. Per germline, CDR1 MNHEY and CDR2 SVGAGI. This CDR3 has 12 amino acids. J gave up 8 bases and V 6 bases, and 5 bases lay outside the gene matches. The CDR3 DNA is TGTGCCAGCAGACATGACAGGGGCGGCTACACCTTC. Its translation is CASRHDRGGYTF.

This clone was observed once. The V and J genes are TRBV5-6 and TRBJ2-5, with TRBD2 identical over 11 bases. The CDR3 consists of 16 residues. The V gene's germline CDR1 is SGHDT and CDR2 YYEEEE. V gave up 0 bases and J gave up 5 bases; unmatched junction bases: 6. As DNA, the CDR3 is TGTGCCAGCAGCTTGGGGGCTAGCGGGGGGCTGGAGACCCAGTACTTC. It yields the protein CASSLGASGGLETQYF.

This clone appeared a single time. The chain combines TRBV19 with TRBJ1-1, with D perhaps matching TRBD1 (5 bases). V lost 3 bases and J lost 3, with 8 bases in between. There are 13 residues in the CDR3. Germline CDR1 LNHDA, CDR2 SQIVND (reference sequence). CDR3 DNA sequence: TGTGCCAGTAGTATCGCGGGGGACACTGAAGCTTTCTTT. Amino acids: CASSIAGDTEAFF.

Here the CDR3 DNA reads TGCGCCAGCAGTGACCTGTCCGGGACGGGGTACGAGCAGTACTTC. This gives the protein CASSDLSGTGYEQYF. The V gene is TRBV10-1, the J gene TRBJ2-7; perhaps D is TRBD1 or TRBD2 (5 bases each). The CDR3 loop spans 15 amino acids. CDR1 is WNHNN and CDR2 is SYGVQD in the germline V gene (reference sequence). Between the trimmed V and J ends, which lost 3 bases and 4 bases, there was a span of 16 bases.

The chain recombines TRBV2 with TRBJ1-1, with unresolved D. Germline V gene lookup returns CDR1 SNHLY and CDR2 FYNNEI. This CDR3 has 16 amino acids. V was clipped by 5 bases and J by 0 bases, with 16 bases between them. The chain's CDR3 is CASSPLGGDLNTEAFF. In DNA form, the CDR3 reads TGTGCCAGCAGTCCGCTAGGCGGGGATTTGAACACTGAAGCTTTCTTT.